One and the same sample provided the 26 T cell receptor beta chains below, sequenced in a study of T cells after posttransplantation cyclophosphamide. Cyclophosphamide on days +3 and +4 followed busulfan-fludarabine conditioning and a marrow graft. Using immunoSEQ multiplex PCR, the repertoire was profiled, and TCRdb retains in-frame clones only, with some absent. Found here are approximately 17,000 clones, almost 95% of them singletons; the top ten hold about 0.5%. Sequencing used CD4+ T cells sorted from blood, obtained after allogeneic stem cell transplant with posttransplant cyclophosphamide. These receptors came from a male patient aged 55 to 70 who received an allogeneic stem cell transplant from a related donor and was CMV-positive. Some T cells may possibly be graft donor cells.

A word on this clone: In the same sample, other DNA sequences code for this CDR3. The chain carries TRBV18 and TRBJ1-6; no definite D call. CDR1 KGHSH and CDR2 LQKENI come from the germline V gene. V was shortened by 4 bases and J by 7 bases, with 14 bases between the two germline ends. The CDR3 is made up of 15 amino acids. CDR3 nucleotide sequence: TGTGCCAGCTCACTGCTCCCAGGCCCAAATTCACCCCTCCACTTT. As protein: CASSLLPGPNSPLHF.

This chain's CDR3 is CASSQDYRPQRGGYTF. The CDR3 region has the DNA TGTGCCAGCAGCCAAGATTACCGACCTCAAAGGGGTGGCTACACCTTC. The J gene is TRBJ1-2, the V gene TRBV14, with D possibly being TRBD1 (5 bases). CDR3 size: 16 residues. Per the germline V gene, CDR1 is SGHDN and CDR2 is FVKESK. Trimming took off 0 bases at V and 7 bases at J, with 18 bases between the two ends.

The V and J genes are TRBV19 and TRBJ1-6; 8 nucleotides match TRBD1. CDR1 is LNHDA, CDR2 SQIVND, per germline (reference sequence). With V trimmed by 11 bases and J by 8 bases, 8 bases remained unmatched. The CDR3 extends over 13 amino acids. CDR3 amino acids: CAGGQGEYSPLHF. The CDR3 nucleotides read TGTGCCGGCGGACAGGGCGAGTATTCACCCCTCCACTTT.

The V gene is TRBV28, the J gene TRBJ1-1, with D unresolved. This CDR3 is built from 13 residues. V was shortened by 5 bases and J by 0 bases, with 7 bases between the two germline ends. Germline V lookup: CDR1 MDHEN, CDR2 SYDVKM. In DNA form, the CDR3 reads TGTGCCAGCAGTATACTCATGAACACTGAAGCTTTCTTT. The encoded protein is CASSILMNTEAFF.

V gene TRBV5-6 combines with J gene TRBJ2-7; 11 positions agree with TRBD1. The CDR3 sequence is 16 residues long. Germline values: CDR1 SGHDT, CDR2 YYEEEE. V lost 2 bases, J lost 7 bases, and 11 bases stayed unmatched. CDR3 amino acids: CASSFYPGQGDEEQYF. In DNA, the CDR3 is TGTGCCAGCAGCTTCTATCCGGGACAGGGGGATGAGGAGCAGTACTTC. The variable domain in full, completed from reference TRBV5-6 and TRBJ2-7, reads DAGVTQSPTHLIKTRGQQVTLRCSPKSGHDTVSWYQQALGQGPQFIFQYYEEEERQRGNFPDRFSGHQFPNYSSELNVNALLLGDSALYLCASSFYPGQGDEEQYFGPGTRLTVT.

Only one count was recorded for this clone. This chain links TRBV4-1 with TRBJ2-1; TRBD1 aligns across 8 bases. The CDR3 totals 16 residues. Germline CDR1 is MGHRA and CDR2 is YSYEKL. V shed 4 bases, J shed 4 bases, and the junction held 9 bases outside the gene matches. The CDR3 nucleotides are TGCGCCAGCAGCCGACTCCCACAGGGGGAATACAATGAGCAGTTCTTC. Translating gives CASSRLPQGEYNEQFF.

This rearrangement joins TRBV5-1 to TRBJ1-2; tentative D call: TRBD1 (5 bases). CDR1 and CDR2 (germline): SGHRS, YFSETQ. The CDR3 length is 13 residues. Trimming cost V 1 base and J 6 bases, with 10 bases left between them. CDR3 in amino acids: CASSLPGVDGYTF. In DNA form, the CDR3 reads TGCGCCAGCAGCTTGCCGGGGGTGGATGGCTACACCTTC.

The gene calls are TRBV7-6 and TRBJ2-5; 8 bases align to TRBD2. Looked up from germline, CDR1 is SGHVS and CDR2 is FNYEAQ. This CDR3 has 15 amino acids. With 2 bases clipped from V and 1 base from J, the junction kept 3 bases outside the gene matches. The CDR3, as DNA: TGTGCCAGCAGCTTACTTCGGGGGGGCCAAGAGACCCAGTACTTC. This gives the protein CASSLLRGGQETQYF.

The chain recombines TRBV4-3 with TRBJ2-3, with 9 bases matching TRBD2. The CDR3 is 15 amino acids. Germline V gene sequence: CDR1 LGHNA, CDR2 YSLEER. V was pared by 2 bases and J by 10 bases, with 10 bases of the junction left unmatched. The CDR3 DNA reads as TGCGCCAGCAGCCAACAGGAGCGCGGGGGGGCCCCGCAGTATTTT. Translating gives CASSQQERGGAPQYF.

The table lists this clone with a count of one. The DNA for the CDR3 is TGTGCCAGCAGTTATACAGGGCCTGGAAACACCATATATTTT. Its protein product is CASSYTGPGNTIYF. This chain connects TRBV6-6 to TRBJ1-3; weak D call: TRBD1 (6 bases). Between the trimmed V and J ends, which lost 3 bases and 2 bases, there was a span of 8 bases. Germline CDR1 is MNHNY and CDR2 is SVGAGI (reference sequence). The CDR3 runs 14 residues.

J is TRBJ2-1 and V is TRBV28; maybe TRBD1 (6 bases). The germline gives CDR1 MDHEN, CDR2 SYDVKM. V lost 2 bases, J lost 4 bases, and 15 bases lay in between. This CDR3 has 16 residues. CDR3 DNA: TGTGCCAGCAGTTTACCACTCCGGACAGCTTACAATGAGCAGTTCTTC. It specifies CASSLPLRTAYNEQFF.

This chain links TRBV6-5 with TRBJ2-7; no reliable D call. The CDR3 is 13 residues long. The V and J ends lost 5 bases and 4 bases respectively, with 12 bases between them. Germline V gene sequence: CDR1 MNHEY, CDR2 SVGAGI. The CDR3 loop reads CASSNEYGYEQYF. CDR3 sequence (DNA): TGTGCCAGCAGTAACGAATACGGGTACGAGCAGTACTTC.

This clone has just a few counts. This chain connects TRBV6-1 to TRBJ1-4; maybe TRBD1 (6 bases). Germline assignment: CDR1 MNHNS and CDR2 SASEGT. With 10 bases removed from V and 3 bases from J, the gap between germline ends came to 12 bases. This CDR3 region has 13 residues. The CDR3 spells CAIQGPANEKLFF. The CDR3 DNA follows: TGTGCCATACAGGGACCGGCTAATGAAAAACTGTTTTTT.

V and J are TRBV7-2 and TRBJ2-1; 7 bases fit TRBD2. V lost 5 bases to trimming and J lost 8 bases; unmatched junction nucleotides: 12. This CDR3 contains 15 residues. From germline, CDR1 is SGHTA and CDR2 FQGNSA. The CDR3 DNA sequence: TGTGCCAGCAGCCCGGGACGGCGGGAGTTCGATGAGCAGTTCTTC. This sequence encodes CASSPGRREFDEQFF.

V and J are TRBV28 and TRBJ1-1; D is uncertain. V lost 5 bases, J lost 6 bases, and 16 bases lay in between. CDR1 is MDHEN, CDR2 SYDVKM, per germline. CDR3 length equals 14 residues. The CDR3 DNA is TGTGCCAGCAGTCTCCTACTTATTGCTGCTGAAGCTTTCTTT. Encoded protein: CASSLLLIAAEAFF.

V is TRBV12-5 and J is TRBJ2-6, with 11 bases identical to TRBD1. The CDR3 consists of 19 residues. Germline loops: CDR1 LGHNT, CDR2 FRNRAP. The ends lost 2 bases at V and 0 bases at J; junction bases unmatched: 6. The chain's CDR3 is CASGLFLGQGVSGANVLTF. CDR3 DNA: TGTGCTAGTGGTTTGTTCCTGGGACAGGGGGTCTCTGGGGCCAACGTCCTGACTTTC.

The V call is TRBV4-3, the J call TRBJ1-2; 7 positions match TRBD1. V shed 4 bases, J shed 4 bases, and the junction held 9 bases outside the gene matches. The CDR3 has 15 residues. The germline V gene encodes CDR1 LGHNA and CDR2 YSLEER. CDR3 nucleotide sequence: TGCGCCAGCAGCCCGCAAACCGGGACAGTCTATGGCTACACCTTC. It codes for CASSPQTGTVYGYTF.

This chain uses TRBV7-8 with TRBJ2-5; 8 nucleotides align to TRBD2. V shed 2 bases and J 1 base; nucleotides not matched to a gene: 6. The CDR3 spans 16 residues. Germline-derived CDR1 and CDR2 are SGHVS and FQNEAQ. Here the CDR3 reads CASSLSRLASQETQYF. CDR3 nucleotides: TGTGCCAGCAGCTTATCCCGACTAGCGTCCCAAGAGACCCAGTACTTC.

The chain is built from TRBV6-1 and TRBJ2-7; D perhaps matches TRBD2 (5 bases). CDR1 and CDR2 (germline): MNHNS, SASEGT. The CDR3 length is 13 residues. Deletions cut 4 bases from V and 2 bases from J, with 9 bases between. The chain's CDR3 is CASSVVGAYEQYF. The CDR3 nucleotides are TGTGCCAGCAGTGTAGTCGGGGCCTACGAGCAGTACTTC.

The chain has TRBV27 and TRBJ2-1, with 10 bases fitting TRBD2. The CDR3 is 14 residues long. V shed 4 bases, J shed 7 bases, and the junction held 4 bases outside the gene matches. Germline-derived CDR1 and CDR2 are MNHEY and SMNVEV (reference sequence). Here the CDR3 reads CASSSSGRGNEQFF. The CDR3 nucleotides read TGTGCCAGCAGTTCCAGCGGGAGGGGGAATGAGCAGTTCTTC.

Remarks on this clone: The same CDR3 also results from other DNA sequences found in this sample. The chain uses TRBV6-5 and TRBJ1-2; 11 nucleotides align to TRBD1. J was trimmed by 4 bases and V by 2 bases; bases with no gene match: 6. Germline CDR1 is MNHEY and CDR2 is SVGAGI. The CDR3 covers 16 residues. The CDR3 region is CASSYLRTGGGYGYTF. CDR3 DNA sequence: TGTGCCAGCAGTTACCTTCGGACAGGGGGCGGCTATGGCTACACCTTC.

The chain carries TRBV18 and TRBJ1-1, with TRBD1 as a possible D gene (6 bases). From germline, CDR1 is KGHSH and CDR2 LQKENI. This CDR3 has 13 residues. V lost 5 bases to trimming and J lost 1 base, with 8 bases between them. The chain's CDR3 is CASSTGQNTEAFF. The CDR3 bases are TGTGCCAGCTCAACGGGACAGAACACTGAAGCTTTCTTT.

This chain links TRBV28 with TRBJ2-2; D may be TRBD2 (7 bases). The CDR3 sequence is 15 residues long. In germline, CDR1 is MDHEN, CDR2 SYDVKM. Deletions cut 11 bases from V and 2 bases from J, with 18 bases between. The CDR3 DNA sequence: TGTGCCGTACTTTGGGGGGGGCGAAACACCGGGGAGCTGTTTTTT. Residues: CAVLWGGRNTGELFF.

The rearrangement links TRBV27 to TRBJ2-1, with 10 bases fitting TRBD1. Losses at the gene ends were 4 bases for V and 6 bases for J; bases not matched to a gene: 6. Germline assignment: CDR1 MNHEY and CDR2 SMNVEV (reference sequence). The CDR3 has 15 residues. This CDR3 is CASSSDRGQINEQFF. CDR3 nucleotide sequence: TGTGCCAGCAGTTCCGACAGGGGGCAGATCAATGAGCAGTTCTTC.

This CDR3 is CASSPRGGTGELFF. The CDR3 DNA follows: TGTGCCAGCAGCCCCAGGGGAGGGACCGGGGAGCTGTTTTTT. The V call is TRBV7-8, the J call TRBJ2-2, with a tentative D call TRBD2 (7 bases). There are 14 residues in the CDR3. V was cut by 5 bases and J by 5 bases, with 12 bases left in between. The germline V gene encodes CDR1 SGHVS and CDR2 FQNEAQ.

The chain joins TRBV2 to TRBJ1-5; 8 nucleotides match TRBD1. This CDR3 comprises 14 residues. V trimming: 5 bases; J trimming: 6 bases; junction bases outside the gene matches: 6. Per germline, CDR1 SNHLY and CDR2 FYNNEI. CDR3 DNA sequence: TGTGCCAGCAGTCCTGACAGGGGCGGTCAGCCCCAGCATTTT. Translating gives CASSPDRGGQPQHF.